The entry below gives a single T cell receptor (beta chain) sequence along with its context. With 7 bases clipped from V and 4 bases from J, the junction kept 9 bases outside the gene matches. The CDR3 is made up of 15 amino acids. The germline CDR1 and CDR2 sequences are MNHEY and SMNVEV (reference sequence). This specimen comes from a study of blood T cell repertoires in COVID-19. Overall study context: Both acute and convalescent COVID-19 samples were obtained from the United States, Italy and Spain. From T cells, B-cell-depleted T cells, or PBMCs came the material, which was cDNA or gDNA.

Authors' processing steps: Amplification of reference gene primers was used by the study to estimate nucleated cell counts. Assay: immunoSEQ multiplex PCR; the TCRdb copy retains only in-frame clones and omits some. V and J calls plus clone size are reproduced from that table; the DNA served to infer D and trimming. The sample lists hundreds of thousands of clones, just under 90% occurring once. The TCR comes from a woman under 30 with acute or convalescent COVID-19. The chain couples TRBV27 to TRBJ2-1, with TRBD2 matching over 8 bases. Sequencing used peripheral blood. The CDR3 loop reads CASTPAGGAYNEQFF. The CDR3 region has the DNA TGTGCCAGCACCCCCGCCGGGGGGGCTTACAATGAGCAGTTCTTC.